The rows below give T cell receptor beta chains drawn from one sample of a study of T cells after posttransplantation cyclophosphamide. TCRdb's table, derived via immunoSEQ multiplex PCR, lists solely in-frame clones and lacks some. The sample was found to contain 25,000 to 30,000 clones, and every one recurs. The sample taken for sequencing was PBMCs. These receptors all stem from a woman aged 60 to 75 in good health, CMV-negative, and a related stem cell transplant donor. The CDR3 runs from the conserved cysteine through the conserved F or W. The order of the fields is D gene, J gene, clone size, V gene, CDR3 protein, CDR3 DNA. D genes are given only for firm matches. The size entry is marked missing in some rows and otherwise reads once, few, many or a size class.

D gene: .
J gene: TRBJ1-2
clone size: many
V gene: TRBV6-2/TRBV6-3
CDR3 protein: CASSKDSYGYTF
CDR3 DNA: TGTGCCAGCAGCAAGGACAGCTATGGCTACACCTTC

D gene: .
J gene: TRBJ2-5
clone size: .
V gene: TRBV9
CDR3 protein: CASSAPGGFETQYF
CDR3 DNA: TGTGCCAGCAGCGCCCCCGGAGGGTTTGAGACCCAGTACTTC

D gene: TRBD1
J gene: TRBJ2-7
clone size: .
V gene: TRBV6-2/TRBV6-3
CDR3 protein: CAGSRRGLPFYEQYF
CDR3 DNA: TGTGCCGGGAGCCGCAGGGGGTTACCCTTCTACGAGCAGTACTTC

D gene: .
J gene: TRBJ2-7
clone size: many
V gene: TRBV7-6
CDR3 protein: CASSLVTGSYEQYF
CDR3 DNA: TGTGCCAGCAGCTTAGTGACGGGTTCCTACGAGCAGTACTTC

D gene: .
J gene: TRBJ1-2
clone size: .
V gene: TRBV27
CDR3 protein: CASSSAGSPNYGYTF
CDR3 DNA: TGTGCCAGCAGTTCCGCGGGGTCCCCCAACTATGGCTACACCTTC

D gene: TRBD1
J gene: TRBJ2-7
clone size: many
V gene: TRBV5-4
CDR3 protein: CASSPGTGDLVGQYF
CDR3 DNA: TGTGCCAGCAGCCCTGGGACAGGGGACCTAGTGGGGCAGTACTTC

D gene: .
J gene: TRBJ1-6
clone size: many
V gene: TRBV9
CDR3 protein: CASSEGVGWGSPLHF
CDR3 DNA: TGTGCCAGCAGCGAGGGGGTAGGTTGGGGGTCACCCCTCCACTTT

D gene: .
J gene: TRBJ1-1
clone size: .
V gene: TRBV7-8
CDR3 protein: CASSQTKTVNTEAFF
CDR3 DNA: TGTGCCAGCAGCCAAACCAAAACAGTGAACACTGAAGCTTTCTTT

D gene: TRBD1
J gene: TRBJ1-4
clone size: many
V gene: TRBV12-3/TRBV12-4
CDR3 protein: CASSFSDRGPEKLFF
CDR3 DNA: TGTGCCAGCAGTTTTTCGGACAGGGGACCCGAAAAACTGTTTTTT

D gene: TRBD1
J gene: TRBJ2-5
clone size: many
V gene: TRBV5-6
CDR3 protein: CASSKQQGAKTQYF
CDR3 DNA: TGTGCCAGCAGCAAACAACAGGGGGCGAAGACCCAGTACTTC

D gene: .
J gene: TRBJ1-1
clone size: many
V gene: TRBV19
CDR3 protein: CASSRGNTEAFF
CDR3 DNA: TGTGCCAGTAGTCGAGGGAACACTGAAGCTTTCTTT

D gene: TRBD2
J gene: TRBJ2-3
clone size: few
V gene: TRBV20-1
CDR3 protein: CSAFAGTSWYF
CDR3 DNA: TGCAGTGCTTTCGCCGGGACTAGTTGGTATTTT

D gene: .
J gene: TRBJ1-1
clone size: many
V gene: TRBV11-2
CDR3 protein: CASSSVWGGTEAFF
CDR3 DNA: TGTGCCAGCAGCTCCGTTTGGGGGGGCACTGAAGCTTTCTTT

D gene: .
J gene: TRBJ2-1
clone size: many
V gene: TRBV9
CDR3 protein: CASSVESAGYNEQFF
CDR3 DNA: TGTGCCAGCAGCGTAGAATCAGCGGGTTACAATGAGCAGTTCTTC

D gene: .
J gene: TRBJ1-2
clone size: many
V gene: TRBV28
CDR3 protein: CASSQAGGSNGYTF
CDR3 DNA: TGTGCCAGCAGTCAAGCGGGGGGATCTAATGGCTACACCTTC

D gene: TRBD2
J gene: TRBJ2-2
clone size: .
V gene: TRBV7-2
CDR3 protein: CASSLLSGATVGELFF
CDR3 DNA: TGTGCCAGCAGCTTATTGAGCGGGGCGACTGTCGGGGAGCTGTTTTTT

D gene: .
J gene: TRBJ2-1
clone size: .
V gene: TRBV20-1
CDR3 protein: CSAGSYNEQFF
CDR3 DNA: TGCAGTGCTGGCAGCTACAATGAGCAGTTCTTC

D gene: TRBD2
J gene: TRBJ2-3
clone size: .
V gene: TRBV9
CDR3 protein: CASSGTSGRATDTQYF
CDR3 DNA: TGTGCCAGCAGCGGGACTAGCGGGAGGGCAACAGATACGCAGTATTTT

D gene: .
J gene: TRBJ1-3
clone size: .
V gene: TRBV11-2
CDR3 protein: CASSSGQHGNTIYF
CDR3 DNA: TGTGCCAGCAGCTCCGGACAGCATGGAAACACCATATATTTT

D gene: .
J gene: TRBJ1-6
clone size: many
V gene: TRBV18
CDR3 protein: CASSPYEGRSPLHF
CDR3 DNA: TGTGCCAGCTCACCTTATGAGGGTAGGTCACCCCTCCACTTT

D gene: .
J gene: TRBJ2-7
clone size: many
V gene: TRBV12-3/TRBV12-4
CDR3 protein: CASSSRAEQYF
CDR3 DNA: TGTGCCAGCAGTTCGCGGGCCGAGCAGTACTTC

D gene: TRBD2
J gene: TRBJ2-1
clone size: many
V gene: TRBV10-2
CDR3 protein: CASSGSSYNEQFF
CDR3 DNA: TGCGCCAGTAGCGGGAGCTCCTACAATGAGCAGTTCTTC

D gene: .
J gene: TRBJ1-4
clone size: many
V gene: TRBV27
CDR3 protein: CASSLSSGVTRFEKLFF
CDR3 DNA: TGTGCCAGCAGTTTATCGTCAGGGGTCACCCGTTTTGAAAAACTGTTTTTT

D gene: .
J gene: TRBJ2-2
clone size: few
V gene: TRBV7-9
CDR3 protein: CASSPTGNQNTGELFF
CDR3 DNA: TGTGCCAGCAGCCCCACAGGGAACCAGAACACCGGGGAGCTGTTTTTT

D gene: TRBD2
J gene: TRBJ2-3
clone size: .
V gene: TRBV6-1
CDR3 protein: CASSEQGREGRDTQYF
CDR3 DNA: TGTGCCAGCAGTGAACAGGGGCGGGAGGGCCGGGATACGCAGTATTTT

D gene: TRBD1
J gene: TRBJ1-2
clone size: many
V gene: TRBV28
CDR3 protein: CASSLGQGAGGYTF
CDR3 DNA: TGTGCCAGCAGTCTCGGACAGGGGGCAGGTGGCTACACCTTC

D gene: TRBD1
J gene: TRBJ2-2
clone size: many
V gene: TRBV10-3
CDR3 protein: CAISVKDRATGELFF
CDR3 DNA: TGTGCCATCAGTGTAAAGGACAGGGCCACCGGGGAGCTGTTTTTT

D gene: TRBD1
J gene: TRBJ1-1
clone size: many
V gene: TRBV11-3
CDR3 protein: CASSLTGLNTEAFF
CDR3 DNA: TGTGCCAGCAGCTTGACAGGGTTGAACACTGAAGCTTTCTTT

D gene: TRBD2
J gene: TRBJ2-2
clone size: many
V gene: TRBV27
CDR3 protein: CASSARTSGTYTGELFF
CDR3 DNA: TGTGCCAGCAGCGCCCGGACTAGCGGGACCTACACCGGGGAGCTGTTTTTT

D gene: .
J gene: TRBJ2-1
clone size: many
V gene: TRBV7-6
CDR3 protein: CASSLEEAPDDNEQFF
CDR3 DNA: TGTGCCAGCAGTCTAGAGGAGGCTCCAGATGACAATGAGCAGTTCTTC

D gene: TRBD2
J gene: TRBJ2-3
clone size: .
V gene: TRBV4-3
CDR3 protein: CASSQDRGSGADTQYF
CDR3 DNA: TGCGCCAGCAGCCAAGATCGGGGTAGCGGGGCCGATACGCAGTATTTT